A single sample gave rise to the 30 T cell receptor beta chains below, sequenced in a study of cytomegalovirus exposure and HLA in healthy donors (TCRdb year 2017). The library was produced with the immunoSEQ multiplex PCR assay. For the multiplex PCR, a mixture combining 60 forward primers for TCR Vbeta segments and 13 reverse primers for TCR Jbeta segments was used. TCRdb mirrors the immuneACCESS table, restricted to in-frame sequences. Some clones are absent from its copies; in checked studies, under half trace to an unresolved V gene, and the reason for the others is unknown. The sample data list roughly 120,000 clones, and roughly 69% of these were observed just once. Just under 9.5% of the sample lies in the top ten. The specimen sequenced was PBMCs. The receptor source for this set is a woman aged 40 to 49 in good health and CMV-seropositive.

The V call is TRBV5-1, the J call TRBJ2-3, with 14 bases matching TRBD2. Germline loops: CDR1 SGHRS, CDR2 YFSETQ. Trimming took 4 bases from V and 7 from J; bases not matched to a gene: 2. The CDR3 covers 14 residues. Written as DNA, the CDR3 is TGCGCCAGCAGCCGGACTAGCGGGAGGAATACGCAGTATTTT. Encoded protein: CASSRTSGRNTQYF.

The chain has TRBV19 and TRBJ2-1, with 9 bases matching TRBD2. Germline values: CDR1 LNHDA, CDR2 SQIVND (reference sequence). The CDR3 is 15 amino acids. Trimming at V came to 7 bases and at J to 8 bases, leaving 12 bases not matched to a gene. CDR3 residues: CASTEGGLAFDEQFF. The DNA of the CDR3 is TGTGCCAGTACCGAGGGGGGACTAGCCTTTGATGAGCAGTTCTTC.

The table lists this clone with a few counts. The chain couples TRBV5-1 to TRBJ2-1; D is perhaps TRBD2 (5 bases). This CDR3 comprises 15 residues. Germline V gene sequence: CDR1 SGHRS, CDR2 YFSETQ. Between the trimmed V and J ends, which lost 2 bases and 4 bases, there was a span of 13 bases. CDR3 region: CASSFGSGPYNEQFF. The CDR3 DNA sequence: TGCGCCAGCAGCTTCGGCAGCGGTCCTTACAATGAGCAGTTCTTC. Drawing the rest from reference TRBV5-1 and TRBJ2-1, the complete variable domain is KAGVTQTPRYLIKTRGQQVTLSCSPISGHRSVSWYQQTPGQGLQFLFEYFSETQRNKGNFPGRFSGRQFSNSRSEMNVSTLELGDSALYLCASSFGSGPYNEQFFGPGTRLTVL.

The CDR3 nucleotides are TGTGCCAGCAGTTCGAAACCCGGGAACACTGAAGCTTTCTTT. Translating it yields CASSSKPGNTEAFF. This chain joins TRBV28 and TRBJ1-1; D not certain. Germline V gene sequence: CDR1 MDHEN, CDR2 SYDVKM. Trimming removed 4 bases from V and 1 base from J, with 10 bases in between. The CDR3 contains 14 residues.

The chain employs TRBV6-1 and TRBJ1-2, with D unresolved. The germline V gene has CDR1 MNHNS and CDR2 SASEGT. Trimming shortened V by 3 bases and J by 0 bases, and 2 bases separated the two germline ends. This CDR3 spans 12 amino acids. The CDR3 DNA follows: TGTGCCAGCAGTGACACTAACTATGGCTACACCTTC. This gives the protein CASSDTNYGYTF.

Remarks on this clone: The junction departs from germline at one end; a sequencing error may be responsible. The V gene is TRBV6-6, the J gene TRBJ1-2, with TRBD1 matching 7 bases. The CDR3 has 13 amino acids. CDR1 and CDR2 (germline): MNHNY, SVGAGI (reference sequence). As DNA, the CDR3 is TGTGCCAGCAGCATCGACAGGGTGGGCGGCTACGCCTTC. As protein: CASSIDRVGGYAF.

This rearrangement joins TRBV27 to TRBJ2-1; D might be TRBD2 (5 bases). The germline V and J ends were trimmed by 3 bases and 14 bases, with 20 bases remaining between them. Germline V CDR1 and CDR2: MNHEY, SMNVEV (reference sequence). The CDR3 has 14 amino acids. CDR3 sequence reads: CASSFGLAPGNKFF. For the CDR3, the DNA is TGTGCCAGCAGTTTTGGGCTAGCCCCAGGTAATAAGTTCTTC.

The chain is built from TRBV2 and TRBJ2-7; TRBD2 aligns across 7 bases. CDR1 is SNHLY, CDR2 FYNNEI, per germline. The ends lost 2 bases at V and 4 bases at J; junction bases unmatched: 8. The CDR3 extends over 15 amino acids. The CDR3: CASSEMLGTTYEQYF. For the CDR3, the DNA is TGTGCCAGCAGTGAAATGCTCGGGACTACTTACGAGCAGTACTTC.

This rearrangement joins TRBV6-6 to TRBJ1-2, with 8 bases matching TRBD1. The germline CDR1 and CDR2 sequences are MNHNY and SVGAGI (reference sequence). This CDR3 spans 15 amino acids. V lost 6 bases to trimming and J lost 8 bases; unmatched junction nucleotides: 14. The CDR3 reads CASSLPGQGSGGYTF. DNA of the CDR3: TGTGCCAGCAGCCTTCCCGGACAGGGTTCGGGAGGCTACACCTTC.

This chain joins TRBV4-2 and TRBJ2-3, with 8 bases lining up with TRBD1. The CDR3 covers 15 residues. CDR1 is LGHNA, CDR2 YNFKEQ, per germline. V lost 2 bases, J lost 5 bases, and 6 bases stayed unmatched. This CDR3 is CASSQSQGAGDTQYF. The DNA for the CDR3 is TGTGCCAGCAGCCAATCTCAGGGGGCGGGAGATACGCAGTATTTT.

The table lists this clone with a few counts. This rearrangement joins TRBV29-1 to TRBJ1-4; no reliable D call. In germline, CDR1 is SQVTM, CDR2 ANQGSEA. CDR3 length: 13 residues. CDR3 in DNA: TGCAGTGTGGGAGGTGTTGTGAATGAAAAACTGTTTTTT. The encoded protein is CSVGGVVNEKLFF.

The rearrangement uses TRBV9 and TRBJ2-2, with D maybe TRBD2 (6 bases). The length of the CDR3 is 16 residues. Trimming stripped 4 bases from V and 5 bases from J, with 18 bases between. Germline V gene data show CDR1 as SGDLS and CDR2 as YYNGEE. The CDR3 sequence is CASSPNTGTETGELFF. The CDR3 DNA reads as TGTGCCAGCAGCCCCAATACCGGGACTGAAACCGGGGAGCTGTTTTTT.

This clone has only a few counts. CDR3 sequence (DNA): TGTGCCAGCAGCCCCTTAAAGGGGGAGGAGACCCAGTACTTC. This gives the protein CASSPLKGEETQYF. This chain links TRBV7-9 with TRBJ2-5; tentative D call: TRBD1 (6 bases). This CDR3 spans 14 amino acids. V shed 5 bases and J shed 5 bases, with 15 bases lying between them. Germline V lookup: CDR1 SEHNR, CDR2 FQNEAQ (reference sequence).

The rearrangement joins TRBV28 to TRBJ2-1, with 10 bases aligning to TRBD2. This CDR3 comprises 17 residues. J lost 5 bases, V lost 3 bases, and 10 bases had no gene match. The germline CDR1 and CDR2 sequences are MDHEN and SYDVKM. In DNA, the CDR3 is TGTGCCAGCAGTTTTACCCGAGCGGGAGGGTTCGACAATGAGCAGTTCTTC. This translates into CASSFTRAGGFDNEQFF.

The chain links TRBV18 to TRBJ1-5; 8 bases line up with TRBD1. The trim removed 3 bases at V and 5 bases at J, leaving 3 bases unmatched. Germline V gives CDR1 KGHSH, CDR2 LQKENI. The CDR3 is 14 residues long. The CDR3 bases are TGTGCCAGCTCACCGGAACAGGGGGATCAGCCCCAGCATTTT. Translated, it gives CASSPEQGDQPQHF.

CDR3 sequence: CASSRGTQETQYF. The CDR3 coding sequence is TGTGCCAGCAGCCGTGGGACACAAGAGACCCAGTACTTC. The gene calls are TRBV7-9 and TRBJ2-5, with D perhaps TRBD1 (6 bases). This CDR3 region has 13 residues. Trimming removed 5 bases from V and 2 bases from J, with 9 bases in between. Looked up from germline, CDR1 is SEHNR and CDR2 is FQNEAQ (reference sequence).

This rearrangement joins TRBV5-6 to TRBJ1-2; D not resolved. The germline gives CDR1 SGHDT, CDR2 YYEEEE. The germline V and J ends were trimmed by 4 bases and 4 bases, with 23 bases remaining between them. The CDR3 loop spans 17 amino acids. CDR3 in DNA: TGTGCCAGCAGCGACCCCGGAGGACTCGGGCGGAGCTATGGCTACACCTTC. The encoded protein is CASSDPGGLGRSYGYTF.

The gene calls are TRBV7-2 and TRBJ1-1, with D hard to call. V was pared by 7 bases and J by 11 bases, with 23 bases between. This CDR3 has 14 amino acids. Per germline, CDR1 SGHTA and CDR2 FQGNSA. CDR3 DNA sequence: TGTGCCAGCACCCCCTTACCGGGATCCAAGAGGGCTTTCTTT. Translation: CASTPLPGSKRAFF.

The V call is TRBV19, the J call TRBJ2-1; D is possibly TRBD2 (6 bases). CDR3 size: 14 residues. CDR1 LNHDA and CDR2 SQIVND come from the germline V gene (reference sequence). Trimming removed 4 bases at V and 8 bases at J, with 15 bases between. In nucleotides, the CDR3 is TGTGCCAGTAGTACACCGGGACTGGGGGATGAGCAGTTCTTC. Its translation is CASSTPGLGDEQFF.

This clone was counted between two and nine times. The DNA for the CDR3 is TGCGCCAGCAGCCACCCCGGCAATGAGCAGTTCTTC. Residues: CASSHPGNEQFF. This sequence joins TRBV4-3 and TRBJ2-1, with D unresolved. This CDR3 spans 12 amino acids. CDR1 is LGHNA, CDR2 YSLEER, per germline. V lost 3 bases and J 6 bases, leaving 6 bases between the germline ends.

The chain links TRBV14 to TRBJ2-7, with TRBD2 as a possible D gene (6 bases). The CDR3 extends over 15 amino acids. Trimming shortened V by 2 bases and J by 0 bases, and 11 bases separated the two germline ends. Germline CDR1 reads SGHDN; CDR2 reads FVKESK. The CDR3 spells CASSQRFGSSYEQYF. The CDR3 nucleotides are TGTGCCAGCAGCCAAAGATTCGGGAGCTCCTACGAGCAGTACTTC.

As DNA, the CDR3 is TGTGCCAGCAGTGCCCAGGGACTCTCTTGGGATGAGCAGTTCTTC. Translation gives CASSAQGLSWDEQFF. V gene TRBV6-1 combines with J gene TRBJ2-1; a possible D gene is TRBD2 (6 bases). In germline, CDR1 is MNHNS, CDR2 SASEGT. V lost 4 bases and J lost 8, with 18 bases in between. This CDR3 is built from 15 residues.

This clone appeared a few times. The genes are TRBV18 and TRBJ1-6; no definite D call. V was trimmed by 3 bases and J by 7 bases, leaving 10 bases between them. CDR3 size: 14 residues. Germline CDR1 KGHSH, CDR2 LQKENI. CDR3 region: CASSPDRRNSPLHF. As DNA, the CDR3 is TGTGCCAGCTCACCGGACCGGAGGAATTCACCCCTCCACTTT. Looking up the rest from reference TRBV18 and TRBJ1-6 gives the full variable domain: NAGVMQNPRHLVRRRGQEARLRCSPMKGHSHVYWYRQLPEEGLKFMVYLQKENIIDESGMPKERFSAEFPKEGPSILRIQQVVRGDSAAYFCASSPDRRNSPLHFGNGTRLTVT.

CDR3 protein: CSVGGGYTF. As DNA, the CDR3 is TGCAGCGTGGGGGGTGGCTACACCTTC. This chain joins TRBV29-1 and TRBJ1-2, with D perhaps TRBD1 (5 bases). The CDR3 runs 9 residues. The V end was cut by 6 bases, the J end by 7 bases, with 6 bases between. Germline V CDR1 and CDR2: SQVTM, ANQGSEA.

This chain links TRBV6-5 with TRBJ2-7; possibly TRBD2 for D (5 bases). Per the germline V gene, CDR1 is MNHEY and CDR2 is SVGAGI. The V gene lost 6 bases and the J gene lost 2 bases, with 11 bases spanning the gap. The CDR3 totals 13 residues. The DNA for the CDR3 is TGTGCCAGCAGGTTTAGCGAGGCCTACGAGCAGTACTTC. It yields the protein CASRFSEAYEQYF.

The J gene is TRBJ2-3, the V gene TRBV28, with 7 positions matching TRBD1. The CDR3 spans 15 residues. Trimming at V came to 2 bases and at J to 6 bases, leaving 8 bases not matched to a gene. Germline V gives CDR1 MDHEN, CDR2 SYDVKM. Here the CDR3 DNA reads TGTGCCAGCAGTTTACCCAACAGGGGCGGGGATACGCAGTATTTT. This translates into CASSLPNRGGDTQYF.

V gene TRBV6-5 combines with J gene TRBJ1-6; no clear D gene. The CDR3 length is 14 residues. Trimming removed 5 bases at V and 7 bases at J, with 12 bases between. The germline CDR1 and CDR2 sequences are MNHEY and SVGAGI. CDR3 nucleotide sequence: TGTGCCAGCAGTAAGGGCAGCGGGAATTCACCCCTCCACTTT. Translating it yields CASSKGSGNSPLHF.

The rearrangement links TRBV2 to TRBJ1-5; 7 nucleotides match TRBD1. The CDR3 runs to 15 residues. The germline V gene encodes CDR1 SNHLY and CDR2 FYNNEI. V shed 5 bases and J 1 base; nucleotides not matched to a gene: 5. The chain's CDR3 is CASSRQGTSNQPQHF. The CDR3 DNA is TGTGCCAGCAGTCGACAGGGAACGAGCAATCAGCCCCAGCATTTT.

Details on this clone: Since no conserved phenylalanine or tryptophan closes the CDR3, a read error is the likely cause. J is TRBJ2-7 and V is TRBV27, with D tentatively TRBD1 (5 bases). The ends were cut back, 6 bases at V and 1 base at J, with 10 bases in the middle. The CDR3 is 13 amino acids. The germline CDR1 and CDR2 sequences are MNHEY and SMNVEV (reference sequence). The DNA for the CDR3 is TGTGCCAGCAGCGAAACAGGTTCCTACGAGCAGTACTCC. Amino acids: CASSETGSYEQYS.

The CDR3 is CSVEAWGGTRYGYTF. CDR3 in DNA: TGCAGCGTTGAAGCCTGGGGGGGCACAAGGTATGGCTACACCTTC. The rearrangement links TRBV29-1 to TRBJ1-2, with D perhaps TRBD1 (6 bases). The germline V gene has CDR1 SQVTM and CDR2 ANQGSEA. The CDR3 is 15 amino acids. Trimming stripped 1 base from V and 5 bases from J, with 17 bases between.